Listed below are T cell receptor beta chains from one sample, sequenced in a study of T cells in Graves' hyperthyroidism and ophthalmopathy. One entry per CDR3 protein results from TCRdb running MiXCR on the multiplex PCR reads. The table lists 300,000 to 450,000 distinct CDR3 sequences, around a sixth of them singletons, with about 27% in the top ten. The specimen sequenced was blood. Receptor source: a woman aged 18-30 years with Graves' hyperthyroidism that later progressed to Graves' ophthalmopathy. Both conserved end residues are part of each CDR3. The D gene is left open where the match is weak. Size is stated for part of the rows, as once, few or many counts, or as a class when the clone is expanded.

j_call clone_size v_call d_call cdr3_aa cdr3_nt
TRBJ2-3 many TRBV7-2 . CASSASRVGLDTQYF TGTGCCAGCAGCGCCTCCAGGGTTGGATTGGATACGCAGTATTTT
TRBJ2-5 . TRBV5-1 TRBD2 CASRGGELETQYF TGCGCCAGCCGGGGAGGGGAATTGGAGACCCAGTACTTC
TRBJ2-7 . TRBV20-1 TRBD2 CSANIAGHPPEQYF TGCAGTGCTAACATAGCGGGACATCCTCCCGAGCAGTACTTC
TRBJ1-1 many TRBV5-1 . CASSLRDLNTEAFF TGCGCCAGCAGCTTACGGGACCTGAACACTGAAGCTTTCTTT
TRBJ1-5 many TRBV20-1 TRBD1 CSALPGGRNQPQHF TGCAGTGCTCTCCCAGGGGGCAGGAATCAGCCCCAGCATTTT
TRBJ2-7 . TRBV2 . CASSAGGPLSYEQYF TGTGCCAGCAGTGCTGGCGGCCCTTTATCCTACGAGCAGTACTTC
TRBJ2-7 many TRBV11-2 . CASSLVGRPGEQYF TGTGCCAGCAGCTTAGTCGGTCGCCCGGGCGAGCAGTACTTC
TRBJ1-2 few TRBV20-1 . CSARVPGIYGYTF TGCAGTGCTAGAGTACCAGGGATTTATGGCTACACCTTC
TRBJ2-7 few TRBV6-6 . CASSYSGRAHYEQYF TGTGCCAGCAGTTACTCGGGCAGGGCCCACTACGAGCAGTACTTC
TRBJ2-7 many TRBV10-3 TRBD2 CAISESLAGGPYEQYF TGTGCCATCAGTGAGTCCCTAGCGGGAGGGCCCTACGAGCAGTACTTC
TRBJ1-2 . TRBV28 TRBD1 CASRQGVYGYTF TGTGCCAGCAGACAGGGGGTCTATGGCTACACCTTC
TRBJ2-4 many TRBV6-1 TRBD1 CASSRDRAKNIQYF TGTGCCAGCAGTCGGGACAGGGCTAAAAACATTCAGTACTTC
TRBJ1-5 many TRBV12-3/TRBV12-4 . CASQPEGGGQPQHF TGTGCCAGTCAACCCGAAGGGGGGGGTCAGCCCCAGCATTTT
TRBJ2-7 many TRBV29-1 . CSVEDYTGTSYEQYF TGCAGCGTTGAAGATTATACAGGGACCTCCTACGAGCAGTACTTC
TRBJ1-5 . TRBV27 . CASQAREIGGNQPQHF TGTGCCAGCCAAGCCCGAGAGATCGGTGGCAATCAGCCCCAGCATTTT
TRBJ2-7 many TRBV28 TRBD2 CASGWTSGVYEQYF TGTGCCAGCGGCTGGACTAGCGGAGTCTACGAGCAGTACTTC
TRBJ2-1 many TRBV2 TRBD2 CASSARTSGKREQFF TGTGCCAGCAGTGCCCGGACTAGCGGGAAGAGGGAGCAGTTCTTC
TRBJ2-2 few TRBV4-1 TRBD1 CASRRGTGVVPTGELFF TGCGCCAGCCGAAGAGGGACAGGGGTGGTCCCCACCGGGGAGCTGTTTTTT
TRBJ1-2 many TRBV11-2 . CASSPSSTEYGYTF TGTGCCAGCAGCCCCTCTTCGACAGAGTATGGCTACACCTTC
TRBJ2-2 . TRBV11-1 . CASSQTVNTGELFF TGTGCCAGCAGTCAGACAGTGAACACCGGGGAGCTGTTTTTT
TRBJ2-5 . TRBV4-1 . CASSQDRGQQETQYF TGCGCCAGCAGCCAAGATAGGGGTCAGCAAGAGACCCAGTACTTC
TRBJ2-1 few TRBV7-6 TRBD2 CASSFFRGELASGRGPNEQFF TGTGCCAGCAGCTTTTTCAGGGGGGAATTGGCTAGCGGGAGGGGCCCCAATGAGCAGTTCTTC
TRBJ2-1 many TRBV12-3/TRBV12-4 . CASSQNRKNSYNEQFF TGTGCCAGCAGCCAGAACAGGAAAAACTCCTACAATGAGCAGTTCTTC
TRBJ2-5 few TRBV28 TRBD2 CASTTGGTETQYF TGTGCCAGCACCACGGGGGGGACAGAGACCCAGTACTTC
TRBJ2-3 many TRBV27 . CASSLRPYTDTQYF TGTGCCAGCAGTTTACGGCCTTACACAGATACGCAGTATTTT
TRBJ2-1 many TRBV6-1 . CASSERDTPYNEQFF TGTGCCAGCAGTGAACGGGACACCCCGTACAATGAGCAGTTCTTC
TRBJ1-2 many TRBV28 . CASSLGALLIYGYTF TGTGCCAGCAGTTTGGGGGCCTTGTTAATCTATGGCTACACCTTC
TRBJ2-3 many TRBV7-3 . CASSLHAGQDTQYF TGTGCCAGCAGCTTACACGCCGGACAAGATACGCAGTATTTT
TRBJ1-2 few TRBV4-1 . CASSQSRTYYGYTF TGCGCCAGCAGCCAATCACGGACTTACTATGGCTACACCTTC
TRBJ2-1 few TRBV30 TRBD2 CAWSRTGGGDEQFF TGTGCCTGGAGTAGGACCGGGGGGGGCGATGAGCAGTTCTTC
TRBJ2-1 . TRBV5-4 . CASSLGGRTTNEQFF TGTGCCAGCAGCTTGGGCGGCCGGACCACCAATGAGCAGTTCTTC
TRBJ1-2 many TRBV14 . CASSHGSSYGYTF TGTGCCAGCAGCCACGGCAGCTCCTATGGCTACACCTTC
TRBJ2-7 many TRBV18 . CASSPVATSYEQYF TGTGCCAGCTCACCTGTGGCCACCTCCTACGAGCAGTACTTC
TRBJ1-5 many TRBV6-1 TRBD1 CASSHGQGGVNQPQHF TGTGCCAGCAGTCACGGACAGGGAGGGGTCAATCAGCCCCAGCATTTT
TRBJ2-7 many TRBV13 TRBD1 CASSPRDRGPYEQYF TGTGCCAGCAGCCCGCGGGACAGGGGGCCCTACGAGCAGTACTTC
TRBJ2-2 many TRBV7-9 TRBD2 CASSLTSGRALGELFF TGTGCCAGCAGCTTGACTAGCGGGAGGGCCCTCGGGGAGCTGTTTTTT
TRBJ2-1 many TRBV28 TRBD1 CASSFPNRGSYNEQFF TGTGCCAGCAGTTTCCCCAACAGGGGATCCTACAATGAGCAGTTCTTC
TRBJ2-1 . TRBV9 TRBD1 CASSVEDRSTGGYNEQFF TGTGCCAGCAGCGTAGAAGATCGTTCGACAGGGGGGTACAATGAGCAGTTCTTC
TRBJ2-3 many TRBV6-2/TRBV6-3 . CASSYAEKDTQYF TGTGCCAGCAGTTACGCGGAAAAGGATACGCAGTATTTT
TRBJ2-1 many TRBV3-1 TRBD2 CASSEGLAGPNEQFF TGTGCCAGCAGCGAAGGACTAGCGGGACCCAATGAGCAGTTCTTC
TRBJ1-1 . TRBV20-1 . CSARFSRDSEAFF TGCAGTGCTAGATTTTCCAGGGACTCTGAAGCTTTCTTT
TRBJ2-1 many TRBV12-3/TRBV12-4 TRBD2 CASSSLAVTSDSYNEQFF TGTGCCAGCAGTTCCCTAGCCGTCACTAGCGACTCCTACAATGAGCAGTTCTTC
TRBJ2-1 . TRBV6-1 . CASSHGPRNEQFF TGTGCCAGCAGCCACGGACCCCGCAATGAGCAGTTCTTC
TRBJ1-2 many TRBV18 . CASSPRTDGYTF TGTGCCAGCTCCCCCCGGACAGATGGCTACACCTTC
TRBJ2-1 many TRBV28 TRBD2 CASSSPVAGGRNEQFF TGTGCCAGCAGTTCCCCGGTAGCGGGAGGGCGAAATGAGCAGTTCTTC
TRBJ1-4 many TRBV28 . CASRIWGEKLFF TGTGCCAGCAGAATATGGGGAGAAAAACTGTTTTTT
TRBJ1-5 . TRBV6-1 . CASSTRGGNSNQPQHF TGTGCCAGCAGCACAAGGGGGGGTAATAGCAATCAGCCCCAGCATTTT
TRBJ2-7 . TRBV5-6 TRBD1 CASSQGRGRTGEQYF TGTGCCAGCAGCCAAGGCAGGGGGCGGACGGGCGAGCAGTACTTC
TRBJ1-3 many TRBV10-3 . CAISERVAGNTIYF TGTGCCATCAGTGAGCGGGTTGCTGGAAACACCATATATTTT
TRBJ1-2 many TRBV29-1 . CSVESGFYGYTF TGCAGCGTTGAATCAGGGTTCTATGGCTACACCTTC
TRBJ1-4 many TRBV6-1 . CASSPERREKLFF TGTGCCAGCAGTCCAGAGAGGAGGGAAAAACTGTTTTTT
TRBJ2-1 many TRBV2 TRBD1 CASSGTGDNEQFF TGTGCCAGCAGCGGGACAGGGGATAATGAGCAGTTCTTC
TRBJ2-3 many TRBV28 TRBD2 CASSSAGGPTDTQYF TGTGCCAGCAGTTCCGCGGGAGGCCCTACAGATACGCAGTATTTT
TRBJ1-1 many TRBV3-1 . CASSQGRGKITEAFF TGTGCCAGCAGCCAAGGGCGGGGGAAAATCACTGAAGCTTTCTTT
TRBJ1-5 many TRBV30 TRBD1 CAWSPAGGDQPQHF TGTGCCTGGAGCCCGGCAGGGGGCGATCAGCCCCAGCATTTT
TRBJ2-7 many TRBV12-3/TRBV12-4 TRBD1 CASSGTGTLYEQYF TGTGCCAGCAGCGGGACAGGGACCCTCTACGAGCAGTACTTC
TRBJ1-1 many TRBV7-2 . CASSPEPGHNTEAFF TGTGCCAGCAGCCCCGAGCCGGGACATAACACTGAAGCTTTCTTT
TRBJ2-1 many TRBV27 . CASRPGLANNEQFF TGTGCCAGCAGGCCGGGACTGGCGAACAATGAGCAGTTCTTC
TRBJ2-3 . TRBV10-3 TRBD2 CAISTRLAGSTDTQYF TGTGCCATCAGTACTAGACTAGCGGGGAGCACAGATACGCAGTATTTT